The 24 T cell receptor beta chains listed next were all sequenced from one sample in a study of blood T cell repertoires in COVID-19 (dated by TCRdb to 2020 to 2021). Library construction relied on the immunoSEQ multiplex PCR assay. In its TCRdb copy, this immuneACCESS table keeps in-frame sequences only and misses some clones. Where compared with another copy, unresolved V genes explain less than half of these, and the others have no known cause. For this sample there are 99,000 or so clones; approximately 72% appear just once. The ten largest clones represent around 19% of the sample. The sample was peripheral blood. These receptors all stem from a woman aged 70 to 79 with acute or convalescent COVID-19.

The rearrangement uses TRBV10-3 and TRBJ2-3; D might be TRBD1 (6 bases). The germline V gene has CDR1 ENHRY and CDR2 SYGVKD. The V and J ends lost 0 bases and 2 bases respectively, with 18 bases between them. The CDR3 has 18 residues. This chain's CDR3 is CAISESSGTPRNTDTQYF. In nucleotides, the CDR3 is TGTGCCATCAGTGAGTCGTCGGGGACACCTAGAAACACAGATACGCAGTATTTT.

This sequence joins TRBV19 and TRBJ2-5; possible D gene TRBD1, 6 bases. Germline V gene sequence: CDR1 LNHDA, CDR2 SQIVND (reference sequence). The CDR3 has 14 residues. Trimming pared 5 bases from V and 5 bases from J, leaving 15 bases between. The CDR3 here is CASSPGEQWETQYF. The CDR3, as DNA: TGTGCCAGTAGTCCAGGGGAACAATGGGAGACCCAGTACTTC.

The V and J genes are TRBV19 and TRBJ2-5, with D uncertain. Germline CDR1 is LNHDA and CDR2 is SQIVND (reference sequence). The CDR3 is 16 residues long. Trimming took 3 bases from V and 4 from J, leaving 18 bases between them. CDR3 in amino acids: CASSIKLLGRGETQYF. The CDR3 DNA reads TGTGCCAGTAGTATTAAATTGCTAGGAAGAGGAGAGACCCAGTACTTC.

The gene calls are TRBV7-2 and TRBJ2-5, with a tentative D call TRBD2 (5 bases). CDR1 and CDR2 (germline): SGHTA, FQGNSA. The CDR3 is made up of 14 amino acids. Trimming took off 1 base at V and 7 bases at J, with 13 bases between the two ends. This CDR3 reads CASSLEVSSGTQYF. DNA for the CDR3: TGTGCCAGCAGCTTAGAGGTATCCAGCGGGACCCAGTACTTC.

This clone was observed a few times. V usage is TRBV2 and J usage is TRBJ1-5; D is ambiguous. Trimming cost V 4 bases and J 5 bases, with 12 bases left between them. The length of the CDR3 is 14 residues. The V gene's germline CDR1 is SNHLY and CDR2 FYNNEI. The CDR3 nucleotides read TGTGCCAGCAGTGGGGAGGGATGGCATCAGCCCCAGCATTTT. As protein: CASSGEGWHQPQHF.

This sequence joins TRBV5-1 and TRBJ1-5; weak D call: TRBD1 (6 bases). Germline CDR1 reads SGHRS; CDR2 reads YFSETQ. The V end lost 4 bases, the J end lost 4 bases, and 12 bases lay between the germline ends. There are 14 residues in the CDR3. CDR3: CASSQGTGNQPQHF. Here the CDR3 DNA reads TGCGCCAGCAGCCAGGGAACAGGGAATCAGCCCCAGCATTTT.

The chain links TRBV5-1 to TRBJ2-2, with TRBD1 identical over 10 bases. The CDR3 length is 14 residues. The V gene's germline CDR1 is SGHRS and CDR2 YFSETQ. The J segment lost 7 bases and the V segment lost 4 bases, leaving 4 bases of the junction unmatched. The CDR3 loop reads CASSPGTGVGELFF. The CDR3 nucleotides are TGCGCCAGCAGCCCCGGGACAGGGGTCGGGGAGCTGTTTTTT.

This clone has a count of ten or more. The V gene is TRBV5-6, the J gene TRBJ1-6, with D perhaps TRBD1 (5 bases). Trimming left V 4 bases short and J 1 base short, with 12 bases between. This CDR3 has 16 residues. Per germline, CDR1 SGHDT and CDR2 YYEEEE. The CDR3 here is CASSLAGGSYNSPLHF. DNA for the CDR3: TGTGCCAGCAGCCTCGCCGGGGGGTCCTATAATTCACCCCTCCACTTT.

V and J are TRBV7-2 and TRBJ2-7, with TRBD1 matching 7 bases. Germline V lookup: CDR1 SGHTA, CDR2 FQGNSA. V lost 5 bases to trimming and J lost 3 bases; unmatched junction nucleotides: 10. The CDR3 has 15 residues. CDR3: CASSAQQGNLYEQYF. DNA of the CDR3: TGTGCCAGCAGCGCGCAACAGGGGAATCTCTACGAGCAGTACTTC. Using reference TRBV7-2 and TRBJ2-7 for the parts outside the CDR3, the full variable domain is GAGVSQSPSNKVTEKGKDVELRCDPISGHTALYWYRQSLGQGLEFLIYFQGNSAPDKSGLPSDRFSAERTGGSVSTLTIQRTQQEDSAVYLCASSAQQGNLYEQYFGPGTRLTVT.

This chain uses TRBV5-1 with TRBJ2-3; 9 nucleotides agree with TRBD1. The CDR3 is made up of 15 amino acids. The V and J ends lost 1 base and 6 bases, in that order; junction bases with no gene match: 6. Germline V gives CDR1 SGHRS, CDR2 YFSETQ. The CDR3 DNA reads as TGCGCCAGCAGCTTGCAGGGACAGGGACAGGATACGCAGTATTTT. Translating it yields CASSLQGQGQDTQYF. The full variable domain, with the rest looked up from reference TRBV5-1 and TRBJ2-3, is KAGVTQTPRYLIKTRGQQVTLSCSPISGHRSVSWYQQTPGQGLQFLFEYFSETQRNKGNFPGRFSGRQFSNSRSEMNVSTLELGDSALYLCASSLQGQGQDTQYFGPGTRLTVL.

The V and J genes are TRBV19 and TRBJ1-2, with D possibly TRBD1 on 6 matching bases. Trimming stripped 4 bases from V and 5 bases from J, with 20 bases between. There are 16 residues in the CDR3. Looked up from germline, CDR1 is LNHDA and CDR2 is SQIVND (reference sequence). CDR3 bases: TGTGCCAGTAGTACGGACGCAGGGGTGGGGACATATGGCTACACCTTC. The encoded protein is CASSTDAGVGTYGYTF.

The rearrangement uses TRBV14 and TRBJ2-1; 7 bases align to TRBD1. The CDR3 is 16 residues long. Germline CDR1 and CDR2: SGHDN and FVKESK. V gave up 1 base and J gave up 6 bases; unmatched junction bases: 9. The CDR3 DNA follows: TGTGCCAGCAGCCAAGCTCCAAGGGGGCTGGTCAATGAGCAGTTCTTC. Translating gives CASSQAPRGLVNEQFF.

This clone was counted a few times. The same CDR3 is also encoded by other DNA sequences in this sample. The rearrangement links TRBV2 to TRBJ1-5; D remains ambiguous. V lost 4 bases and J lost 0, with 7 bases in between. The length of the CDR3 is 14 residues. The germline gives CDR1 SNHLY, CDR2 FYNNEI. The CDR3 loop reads CASSVAASNQPQHF. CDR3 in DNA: TGTGCCAGCAGTGTAGCAGCTAGCAATCAGCCCCAGCATTTT. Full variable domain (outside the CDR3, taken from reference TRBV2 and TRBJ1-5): EPEVTQTPSHQVTQMGQEVILRCVPISNHLYFYWYRQILGQKVEFLVSFYNNEISEKSEIFDDQFSVERPDGSNFTLKIRSTKLEDSAMYFCASSVAASNQPQHFGDGTRLSIL.

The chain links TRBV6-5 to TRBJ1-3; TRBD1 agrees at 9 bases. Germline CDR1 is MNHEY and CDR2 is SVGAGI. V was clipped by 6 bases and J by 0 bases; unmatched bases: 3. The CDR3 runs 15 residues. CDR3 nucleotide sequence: TGTGCCAGCAGGATGACAGGGGGCTCTGGAAACACCATATATTTT. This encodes CASRMTGGSGNTIYF.

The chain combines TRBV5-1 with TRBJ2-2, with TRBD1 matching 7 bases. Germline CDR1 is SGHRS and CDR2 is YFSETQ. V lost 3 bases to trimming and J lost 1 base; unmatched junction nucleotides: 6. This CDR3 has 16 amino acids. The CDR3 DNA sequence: TGCGCCAGCAGCTCCCTGGGACAGAGGAACACCGGGGAGCTGTTTTTT. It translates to CASSSLGQRNTGELFF.

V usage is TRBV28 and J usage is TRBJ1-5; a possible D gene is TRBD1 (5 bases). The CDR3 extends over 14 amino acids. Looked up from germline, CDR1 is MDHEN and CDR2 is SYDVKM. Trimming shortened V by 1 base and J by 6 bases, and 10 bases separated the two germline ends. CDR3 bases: TGTGCCAGCAGTTTATCACGGGGGGGTCAGCCCCAGCATTTT. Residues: CASSLSRGGQPQHF.

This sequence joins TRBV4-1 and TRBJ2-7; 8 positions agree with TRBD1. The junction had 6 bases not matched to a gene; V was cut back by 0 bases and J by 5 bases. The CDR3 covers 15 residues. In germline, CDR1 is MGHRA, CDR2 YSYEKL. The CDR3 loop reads CASSQERTGSHEQYF. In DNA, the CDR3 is TGCGCCAGCAGCCAAGAGCGGACAGGGTCCCACGAGCAGTACTTC.

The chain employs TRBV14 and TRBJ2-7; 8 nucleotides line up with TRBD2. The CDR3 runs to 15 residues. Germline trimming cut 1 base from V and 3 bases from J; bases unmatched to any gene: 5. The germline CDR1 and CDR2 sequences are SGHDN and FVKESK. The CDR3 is CASSQAGGRIYEQYF. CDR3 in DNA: TGTGCCAGCAGCCAAGCGGGGGGGCGTATCTACGAGCAGTACTTC.

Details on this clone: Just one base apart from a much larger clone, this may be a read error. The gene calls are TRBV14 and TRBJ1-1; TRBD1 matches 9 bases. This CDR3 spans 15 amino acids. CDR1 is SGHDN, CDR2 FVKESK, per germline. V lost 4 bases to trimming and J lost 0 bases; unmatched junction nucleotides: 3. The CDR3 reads CASSPRTGVNTEAFF. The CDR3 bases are TGTGCCAGCAGCCCCCGGACAGGGGTGAACACTGAAGCTTTCTTT.

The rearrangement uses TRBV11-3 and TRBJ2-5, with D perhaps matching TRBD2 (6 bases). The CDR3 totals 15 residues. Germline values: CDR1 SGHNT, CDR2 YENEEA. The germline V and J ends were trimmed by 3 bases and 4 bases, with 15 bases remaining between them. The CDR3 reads CASSFGGVSGETQYF. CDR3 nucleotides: TGTGCCAGCAGCTTTGGCGGGGTCTCTGGAGAGACCCAGTACTTC.

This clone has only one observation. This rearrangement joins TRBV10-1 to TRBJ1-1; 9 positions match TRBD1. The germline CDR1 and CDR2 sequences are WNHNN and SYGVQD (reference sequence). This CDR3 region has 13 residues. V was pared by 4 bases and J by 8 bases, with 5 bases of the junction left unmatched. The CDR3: CASSGSGQGEAFF. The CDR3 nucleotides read TGCGCCAGCAGTGGCTCGGGACAGGGAGAAGCTTTCTTT.

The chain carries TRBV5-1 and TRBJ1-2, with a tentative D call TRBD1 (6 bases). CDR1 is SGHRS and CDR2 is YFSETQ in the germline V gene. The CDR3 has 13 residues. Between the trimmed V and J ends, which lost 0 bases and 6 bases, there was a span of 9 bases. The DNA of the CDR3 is TGCGCCAGCAGCTTGGTACAGGGAAATGGCTACACCTTC. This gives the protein CASSLVQGNGYTF.

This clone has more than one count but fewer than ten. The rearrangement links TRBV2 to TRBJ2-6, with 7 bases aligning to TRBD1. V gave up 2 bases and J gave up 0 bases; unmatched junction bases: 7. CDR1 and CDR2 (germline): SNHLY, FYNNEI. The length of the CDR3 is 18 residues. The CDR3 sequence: CASSELAAGGSGANVLTF. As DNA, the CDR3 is TGTGCCAGCAGTGAACTCGCGGCAGGGGGCTCTGGGGCCAACGTCCTGACTTTC.

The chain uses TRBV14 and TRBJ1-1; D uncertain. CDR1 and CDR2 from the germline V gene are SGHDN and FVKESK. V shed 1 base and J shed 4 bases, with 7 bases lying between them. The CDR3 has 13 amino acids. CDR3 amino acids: CASSQGTVTEAFF. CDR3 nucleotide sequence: TGTGCCAGCAGCCAAGGTACAGTCACTGAAGCTTTCTTT.